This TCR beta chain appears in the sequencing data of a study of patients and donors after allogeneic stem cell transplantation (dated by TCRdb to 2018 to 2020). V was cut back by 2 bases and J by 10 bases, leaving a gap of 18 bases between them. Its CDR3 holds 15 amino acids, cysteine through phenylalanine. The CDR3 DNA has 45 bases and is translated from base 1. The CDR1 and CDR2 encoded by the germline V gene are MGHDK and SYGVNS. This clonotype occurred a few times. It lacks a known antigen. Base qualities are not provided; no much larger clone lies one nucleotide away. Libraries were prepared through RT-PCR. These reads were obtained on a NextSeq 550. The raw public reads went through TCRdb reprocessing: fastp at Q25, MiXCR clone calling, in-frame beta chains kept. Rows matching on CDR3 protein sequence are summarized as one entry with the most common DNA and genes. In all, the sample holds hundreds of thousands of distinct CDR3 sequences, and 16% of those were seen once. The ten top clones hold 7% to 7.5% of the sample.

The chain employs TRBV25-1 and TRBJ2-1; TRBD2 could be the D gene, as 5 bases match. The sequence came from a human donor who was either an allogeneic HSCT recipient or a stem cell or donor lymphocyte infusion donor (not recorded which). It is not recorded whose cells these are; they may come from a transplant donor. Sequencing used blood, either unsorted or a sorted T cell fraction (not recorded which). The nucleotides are TGTGCCAGCAGTGAAACGAGGGTCAAGGCCCACGAGCAGTTCTTC. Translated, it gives CASSETRVKAHEQFF. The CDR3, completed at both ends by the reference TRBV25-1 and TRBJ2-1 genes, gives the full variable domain EADIYQTPRYLVIGTGKKITLECSQTMGHDKMYWYQQDPGMELHLIHYSYGVNSTEKGDLSSESTVSRIRTEHFPLTLESARPSHTSQYLCASSETRVKAHEQFFGPGTRLTVL.